This TCR beta chain was captured in a study of esophageal squamous cell carcinoma under preoperative chemotherapy. Remarks on this clonotype: Antigen: not known. At one end the junction does not follow the germline gene, possibly because of a read error.

Specified time point: before preoperative PTX-NDP chemotherapy. The CDR3 is 19 amino acids. Germline assignment: CDR1 SGHVS and CDR2 FNYEAQ. TCRdb called the PCR reads again in MiXCR, with one record for every CDR3 protein. This repertoire shows tens of thousands of distinct CDR3 sequences, roughly half found once; its top ten account for less than 15%. Points from the study as a whole: Clonal contraction, more than amplification, hit abundant clones after paclitaxel-nedaplatin.

The material was obtained from a patient given preoperative chemotherapy. This TCR derives from a human donor with esophageal squamous cell carcinoma. The donor label of this sample is uncertain. The chain combines TRBV7-6 with TRBJ2-5; D is ambiguous. The CDR3 protein is CARSLCARLGGRDQDTQYF. CDR3 bases: TGTGCCAGGAGTTTGTGTGCGCGCCTCGGCGGCCGTGACCAAGACACCCAGTACTTC. Combining the CDR3 with reference TRBV7-6 and TRBJ2-5 gives the whole variable domain GAGVSQSPRYKVTKRGQDVALRCDPISGHVSLYWYRQALGQGPEFLTYFNYEAQQDKSGLPNDRFSAERPEGSISTLTIQRTEQRDSAMYRCARSLCARLGGRDQDTQYFGPGTRLLVL.